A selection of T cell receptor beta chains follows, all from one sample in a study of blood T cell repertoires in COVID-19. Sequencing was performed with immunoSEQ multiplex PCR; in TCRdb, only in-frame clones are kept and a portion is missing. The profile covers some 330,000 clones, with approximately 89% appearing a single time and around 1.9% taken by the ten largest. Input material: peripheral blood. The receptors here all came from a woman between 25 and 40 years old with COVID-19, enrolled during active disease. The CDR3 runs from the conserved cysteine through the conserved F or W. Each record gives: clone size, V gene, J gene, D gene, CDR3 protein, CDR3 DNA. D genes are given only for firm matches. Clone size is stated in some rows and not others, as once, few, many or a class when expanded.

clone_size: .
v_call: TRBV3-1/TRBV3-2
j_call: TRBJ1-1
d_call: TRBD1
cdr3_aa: CASRNRGVAEAFF
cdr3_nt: TGTGCCAGCAGGAACAGGGGGGTCGCTGAAGCTTTCTTT

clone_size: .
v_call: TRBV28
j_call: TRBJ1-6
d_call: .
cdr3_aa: CASSLAQLNSPLHF
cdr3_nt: TGTGCCAGCAGTTTAGCACAGCTTAATTCACCCCTCCACTTT

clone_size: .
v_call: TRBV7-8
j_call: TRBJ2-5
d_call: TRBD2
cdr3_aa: CASRISGGLQETQYF
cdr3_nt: TGTGCCAGCAGGATTAGCGGGGGGCTCCAAGAGACCCAGTACTTC

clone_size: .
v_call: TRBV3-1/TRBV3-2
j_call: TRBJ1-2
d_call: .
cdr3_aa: CASSLRRGPVERYTF
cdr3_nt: TGTGCCAGCAGCCTGAGGCGGGGGCCCGTGGAGCGCTACACCTTC

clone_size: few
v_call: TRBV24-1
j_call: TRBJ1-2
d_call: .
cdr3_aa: CATSDEGNYGYTF
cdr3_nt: TGTGCCACCAGTGATGAGGGTAACTATGGCTACACCTTC

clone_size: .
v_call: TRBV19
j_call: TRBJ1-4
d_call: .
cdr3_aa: CASSATQGSGEKLFF
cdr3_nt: TGTGCCAGTAGTGCAACCCAGGGGTCTGGTGAAAAACTGTTTTTT

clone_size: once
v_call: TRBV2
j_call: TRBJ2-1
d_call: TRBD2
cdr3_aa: CASRERLAGAYNEQFF
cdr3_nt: TGTGCCAGCAGGGAGAGACTAGCGGGGGCCTACAATGAGCAGTTCTTC

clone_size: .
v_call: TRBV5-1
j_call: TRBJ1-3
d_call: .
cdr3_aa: CASTNGNTIYF
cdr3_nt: TGCGCCAGCACCAACGGGAACACCATATATTTT

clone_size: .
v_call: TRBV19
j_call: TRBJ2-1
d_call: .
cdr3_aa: CASSISGQPYNEQFF
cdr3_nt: TGTGCCAGTAGTATAAGTGGACAGCCTTACAATGAGCAGTTCTTC

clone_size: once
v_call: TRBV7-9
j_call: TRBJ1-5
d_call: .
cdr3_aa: CASSLGAGDQPQHF
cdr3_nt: TGTGCCAGCAGCTTAGGGGCAGGGGATCAGCCCCAGCATTTT

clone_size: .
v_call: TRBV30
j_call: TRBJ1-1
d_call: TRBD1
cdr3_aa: CAWSDPTGGGTEAFF
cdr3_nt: TGTGCCTGGAGTGACCCGACAGGGGGTGGGACTGAAGCTTTCTTT

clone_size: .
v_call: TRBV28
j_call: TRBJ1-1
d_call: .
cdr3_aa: CASSPAARDTEAFF
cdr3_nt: TGTGCCAGCAGCCCAGCGGCGCGAGACACTGAAGCTTTCTTT

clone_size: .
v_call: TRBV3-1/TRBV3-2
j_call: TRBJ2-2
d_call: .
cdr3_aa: CASSQVGGMNTGELFF
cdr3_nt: TGTGCCAGCAGCCAAGTAGGAGGGATGAACACCGGGGAGCTGTTTTTT

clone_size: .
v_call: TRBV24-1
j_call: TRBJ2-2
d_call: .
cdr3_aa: CATSDPRSVTGELFF
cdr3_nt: TGTGCCACCAGTGACCCACGGTCGGTCACCGGGGAGCTGTTTTTT

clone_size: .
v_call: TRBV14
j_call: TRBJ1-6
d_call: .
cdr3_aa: CASSQGQGGSPLHF
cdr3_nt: TGTGCCAGCAGCCAAGGGCAGGGAGGTTCACCCCTCCACTTT

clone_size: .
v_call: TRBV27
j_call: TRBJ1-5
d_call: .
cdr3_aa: CASSPQGQPQHF
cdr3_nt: TGTGCCAGCAGCCCTCAGGGTCAGCCCCAGCATTTT

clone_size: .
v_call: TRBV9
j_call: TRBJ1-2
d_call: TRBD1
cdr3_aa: CASSVEGQPSYGYTF
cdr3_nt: TGTGCCAGCAGCGTAGAGGGACAGCCTTCTTATGGCTACACCTTC

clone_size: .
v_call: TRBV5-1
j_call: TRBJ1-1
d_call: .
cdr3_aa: CASKLQSANTEAFF
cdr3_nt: TGCGCCAGCAAGTTACAGAGTGCGAACACTGAAGCTTTCTTT

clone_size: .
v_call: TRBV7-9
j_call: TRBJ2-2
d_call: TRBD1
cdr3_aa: CASSLTGGQRTGELFF
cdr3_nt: TGTGCCAGCAGCCTAACAGGGGGTCAAAGGACCGGGGAGCTGTTTTTT

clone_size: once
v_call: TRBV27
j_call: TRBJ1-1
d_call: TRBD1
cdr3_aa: CASYRVPTGGGTEAFF
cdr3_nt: TGTGCCAGCTATAGGGTCCCGACAGGGGGAGGCACTGAAGCTTTCTTT